The 9 T cell receptor beta chains given below trace back to one sample, sequenced in a study of blood T cell repertoires in COVID-19. Assay used: immunoSEQ multiplex PCR; TCRdb lists only in-frame clones, some missing. The sample lists approximately 110,000 clones; roughly 69% were seen once. Material for sequencing was peripheral blood. The origin of the receptors is an elderly man with acute or convalescent COVID-19.

This clone was observed a single time. The CDR3 sequence is CASSFGQVSDTQYF. The CDR3 DNA sequence: TGTGCCAGCAGTTTCGGACAGGTTAGCGATACGCAGTATTTT. This chain joins TRBV6-2 or TRBV6-3 and TRBJ2-3; the match to TRBD1 covers 7 bases. After removal of 4 bases from V and 6 bases from J, the junction contained 7 bases not matched to a gene. Germline V gives CDR1 MNHEY, CDR2 SVGEGT. The CDR3 is made up of 14 amino acids.

The chain is built from TRBV19 and TRBJ1-5; D uncertain. From germline, CDR1 is LNHDA and CDR2 SQIVND (reference sequence). V dropped 3 bases and J dropped 3 bases, with 6 bases sitting between them. The CDR3 is made up of 13 amino acids. CDR3 sequence (DNA): TGTGCCAGTAGTATGGCCCTCAATCAGCCCCAGCATTTT. It translates to CASSMALNQPQHF.

This clone was detected only a few times. V is TRBV6-5 and J is TRBJ2-5; no clear D gene. The CDR3 length is 13 residues. Germline lookup yields CDR1 MNHEY and CDR2 SVGAGI. Trimming stripped 2 bases from V and 6 bases from J, with 10 bases between. The CDR3 DNA sequence: TGTGCCAGCAGTTACACGGGTTCTAAGACCCAGTACTTC. Amino acid sequence: CASSYTGSKTQYF.

V and J are TRBV4-3 and TRBJ2-3; the match to TRBD2 covers 11 bases. V lost 0 bases, J lost 3 bases, and 14 bases stayed unmatched. Germline CDR1 is LGHNA and CDR2 is YSLEER. This CDR3 spans 20 amino acids. The CDR3: CASSQELPLTIAGGTDTQYF. CDR3 coding DNA: TGCGCCAGCAGCCAAGAACTGCCCCTGACTATAGCGGGAGGGACAGATACGCAGTATTTT.

The rearrangement uses TRBV3-1 (or the pseudogene TRBV3-2) and TRBJ2-4; D perhaps matches TRBD2 (5 bases). V was cut by 1 base and J by 1 base, with 14 bases left in between. The CDR3 runs to 17 residues. Germline CDR1 is LGHDT and CDR2 is YNNKEL (reference sequence). Written as DNA, the CDR3 is TGTGCCAGCAGCCAAGCACAGCGCCCGGGGGCCAAAAACATTCAGTACTTC. It translates to CASSQAQRPGAKNIQYF.

As regards this clone: A read error may produce the germline difference seen at one junction end. The CDR3 DNA is TGTGCCAGCAGTTACGTGGGCAGGTTTAGCGATCAGCCCCAGCATTTT. Amino acids: CASSYVGRFSDQPQHF. The chain joins TRBV28 to TRBJ1-5; unclear D gene. The CDR3 is made up of 16 amino acids. The V gene's germline CDR1 is MDHEN and CDR2 SYDVKM.

The gene calls are TRBV6-5 and TRBJ2-1; D possibly corresponds to TRBD2 (5 bases). V shed 1 base and J shed 4 bases, with 14 bases lying between them. The germline V gene encodes CDR1 MNHEY and CDR2 SVGAGI. This CDR3 contains 16 residues. As DNA, the CDR3 is TGTGCCAGCAGTTACTTGGCCGGGATAGGGTACAATGAGCAGTTCTTC. Protein product: CASSYLAGIGYNEQFF.

The chain recombines TRBV4-1 with TRBJ2-7; 8 nucleotides align to TRBD2. This CDR3 has 15 residues. J was trimmed by 2 bases and V by 5 bases; bases with no gene match: 8. CDR1 is MGHRA, CDR2 YSYEKL, per germline. The CDR3 is CASSYQAGGPYEQYF. As DNA, the CDR3 is TGCGCCAGCAGCTACCAGGCGGGAGGCCCCTACGAGCAGTACTTC.

The chain is built from TRBV7-8 and TRBJ2-7; D uncertain. Germline CDR1 is SGHVS and CDR2 is FQNEAQ. The CDR3 totals 13 residues. Trimming pared 3 bases from V and 3 bases from J, leaving 9 bases between. DNA for the CDR3: TGTGCCAGCAGCTTCCCCTACCTCTACGAGCAGTACTTC. Its protein is CASSFPYLYEQYF.